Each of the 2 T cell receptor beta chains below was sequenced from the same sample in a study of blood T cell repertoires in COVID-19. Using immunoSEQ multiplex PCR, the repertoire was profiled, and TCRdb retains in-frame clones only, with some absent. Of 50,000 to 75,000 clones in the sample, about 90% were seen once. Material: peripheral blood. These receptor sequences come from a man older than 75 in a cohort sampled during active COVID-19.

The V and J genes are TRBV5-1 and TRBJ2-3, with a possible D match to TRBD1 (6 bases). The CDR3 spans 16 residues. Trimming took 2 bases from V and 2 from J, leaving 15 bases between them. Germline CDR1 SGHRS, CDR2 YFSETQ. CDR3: CASSFFPGQNTDTQYF. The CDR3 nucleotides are TGCGCCAGCAGCTTCTTTCCAGGACAGAACACAGATACGCAGTATTTT.

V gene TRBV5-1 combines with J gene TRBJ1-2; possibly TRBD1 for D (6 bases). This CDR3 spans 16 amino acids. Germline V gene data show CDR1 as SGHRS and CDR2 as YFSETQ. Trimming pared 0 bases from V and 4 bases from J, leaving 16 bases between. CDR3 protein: CASSLGSGGGAYGYTF. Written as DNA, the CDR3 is TGCGCCAGCAGCTTGGGGTCCGGAGGGGGGGCCTATGGCTACACCTTC.